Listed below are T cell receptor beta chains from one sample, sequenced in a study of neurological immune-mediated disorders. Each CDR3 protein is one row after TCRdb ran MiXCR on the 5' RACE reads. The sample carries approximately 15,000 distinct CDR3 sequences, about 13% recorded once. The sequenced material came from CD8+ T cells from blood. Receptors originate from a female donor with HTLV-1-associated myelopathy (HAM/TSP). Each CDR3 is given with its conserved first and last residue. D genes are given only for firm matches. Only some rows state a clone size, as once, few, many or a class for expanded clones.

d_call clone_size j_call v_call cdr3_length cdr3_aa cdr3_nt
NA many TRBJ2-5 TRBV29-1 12 CSTTRSQETQYF TGCAGCACTACCAGGAGTCAAGAGACCCAGTACTTC
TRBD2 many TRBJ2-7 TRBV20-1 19 CSAHSPGPAGSHSSYEQYF TGCAGTGCTCACAGTCCGGGACCAGCGGGGAGTCACAGCTCCTACGAGCAGTACTTC
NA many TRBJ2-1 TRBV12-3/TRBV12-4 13 CASSFETYNEQFF TGTGCCAGCAGTTTTGAGACTTACAATGAGCAGTTCTTC
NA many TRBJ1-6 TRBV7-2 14 CASSLGVPNSPLHF TGTGCCAGCAGCTTAGGGGTCCCGAATTCACCCCTCCACTTT
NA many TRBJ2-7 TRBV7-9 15 CASSLVGGFSYEQYF TGTGCCAGCAGCTTAGTAGGAGGATTCTCCTACGAGCAGTACTTC
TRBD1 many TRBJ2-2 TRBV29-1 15 CSVDGQGANTGELFF TGCAGCGTGGACGGACAGGGAGCTAACACCGGGGAGCTGTTTTTT
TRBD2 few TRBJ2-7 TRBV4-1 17 CASSQDRLAGGSYEQYF TGCGCCAGCAGCCAAGACCGGCTAGCGGGGGGCTCCTACGAGCAGTACTTC
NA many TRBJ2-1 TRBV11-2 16 CASSLAPGPDHNEQFF TGTGCCAGCAGCTTAGCCCCCGGTCCCGATCACAATGAGCAGTTCTTC
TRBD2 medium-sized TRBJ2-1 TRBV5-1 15 CASSLTSGSYNEQFF TGCGCCAGCAGCTTAACTAGCGGGAGTTACAATGAGCAGTTCTTC
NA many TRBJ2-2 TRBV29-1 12 CSVGTNTGELFF TGCAGCGTCGGGACTAACACCGGGGAGCTGTTTTTT
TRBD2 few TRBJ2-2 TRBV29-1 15 CSVDEAGRVTGELFF TGCAGCGTTGACGAGGCGGGGAGGGTTACCGGGGAGCTGTTTTTT
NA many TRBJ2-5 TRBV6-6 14 CASSYSGEEETQYF TGTGCCAGCAGTTACTCGGGGGAGGAAGAGACCCAGTACTTC
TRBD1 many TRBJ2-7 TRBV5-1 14 CASRIHRGAYEQYF TGCGCCAGCAGGATTCACAGGGGAGCCTACGAGCAGTACTTC
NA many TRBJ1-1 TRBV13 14 CASSTLSVATEAFF TGTGCCAGCAGCACCCTATCCGTAGCCACTGAAGCTTTCTTT
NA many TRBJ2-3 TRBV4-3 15 CASSQDFPSMDTQYF TGCGCCAGCAGCCAAGACTTCCCTAGCATGGATACGCAGTATTTT
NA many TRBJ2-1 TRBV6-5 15 CASSYGKGAYNEQFF TGTGCCAGCAGTTACGGGAAGGGGGCCTACAATGAGCAGTTCTTC
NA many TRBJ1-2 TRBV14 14 CASSQVAGGDGYTF TGTGCCAGCAGCCAAGTCGCCGGGGGCGACGGCTACACCTTC
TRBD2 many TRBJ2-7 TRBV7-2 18 CASSLRRLAGLLSYEQYF TGTGCCAGCAGCTTAAGGAGACTAGCGGGACTCCTCTCCTACGAGCAGTACTTC
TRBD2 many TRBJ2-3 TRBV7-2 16 CASSLNLADSTDTQYF TGTGCCAGCAGCTTAAACCTAGCGGACAGCACAGATACGCAGTATTTT
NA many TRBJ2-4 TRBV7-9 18 CASSSRPTTGRAKNIQYF TGTGCCAGCAGCTCCCGACCCACTACAGGGAGGGCCAAAAACATTCAGTACTTC
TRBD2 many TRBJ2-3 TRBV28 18 CASSFKSSGSLSTDTQYF TGTGCCAGCAGTTTTAAGTCTAGCGGGTCCCTCAGCACAGATACGCAGTATTTT
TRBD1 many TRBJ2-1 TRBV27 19 CASNPLDPGTGEYYNEQFF TGTGCCAGCAACCCATTAGACCCCGGGACAGGGGAGTACTACAATGAGCAGTTCTTC
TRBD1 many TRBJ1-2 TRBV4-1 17 CASSHRDSIPPVHGYTF TGCGCCAGCAGCCATAGGGACAGCATTCCACCGGTCCATGGCTACACCTTC
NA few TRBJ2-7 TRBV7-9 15 CASSSGTEHSYEQYF TGTGCCAGCAGCTCTGGGACGGAACACTCCTACGAGCAGTACTTC
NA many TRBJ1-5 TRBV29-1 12 CSVSDSNQPQHF TGCAGCGTTTCAGACAGCAATCAGCCCCAGCATTTT
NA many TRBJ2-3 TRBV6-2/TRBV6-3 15 CASIPRRVETDTQYF TGTGCCAGCATCCCCCGTCGGGTGGAGACAGATACGCAGTATTTT
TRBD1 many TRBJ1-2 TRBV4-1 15 CASSQVRDSVSGYTF TGCGCCAGCAGCCAAGTCCGGGACAGCGTCTCGGGCTACACCTTC
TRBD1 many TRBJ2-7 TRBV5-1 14 CASSFGTGDYEQYF TGCGCCAGCAGCTTCGGGACAGGGGACTACGAGCAGTACTTC
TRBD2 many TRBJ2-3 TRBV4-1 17 CASSQVALREDTDTQYF TGCGCCAGCAGCCAAGTGGCTCTCCGGGAGGACACAGATACGCAGTATTTT
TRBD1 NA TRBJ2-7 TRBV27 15 CANSLSTDRGGEQYF TGTGCCAACAGTTTATCCACGGACAGGGGGGGCGAGCAGTACTTC